The TCR beta chain under discussion was sequenced for a study of control samples from healthy donors and cancer patients. The method was immunoSEQ multiplex PCR; TCRdb's version includes in-frame clones alone and lacks a portion of them. The sample shows 65,000 to 90,000 clones, 87% of them seen only once. This TCR was recovered from a man aged 50 to 59 in good health. Sequencing used blood.

CDR3 loop: CATSIDRGTEAFF. DNA of the CDR3: TGTGCCACCAGCATTGACAGGGGCACTGAAGCTTTCTTT. V and J are TRBV15 and TRBJ1-1, with 8 bases matching TRBD1. Germline V gives CDR1 LNHNV, CDR2 YYDKDF (reference sequence). This CDR3 contains 13 residues. The V gene end was trimmed by 4 bases and the J gene end by 4 bases; junction bases not matched to a gene: 2.